Listed here is a single T cell receptor (beta chain). Antigen: not known. The CDR3 extends over 16 amino acids. The V and J ends lost 5 bases and 8 bases, in that order; junction bases with no gene match: 12. Looked up from germline, CDR1 is LNHNV and CDR2 is YYDKDF (reference sequence). The entry originates in a study of early T cells in non-severe SARS-CoV-2 infection. Study summary: Alpha and beta chains were unpaired, from unsorted whole-blood bulk RNA. Study observations and caveats: Matching results from VDJdb favored anti-spike CD8 responses, leaving private and CD4 specificities undetected.

Individual cDNA molecules received unique molecular identifiers. TCRdb called the 5' RACE reads again in MiXCR, with one record for every CDR3 protein. Of about 130,000 distinct CDR3 sequences in the sample, more than 12% were seen once. The V gene is TRBV15, the J gene TRBJ1-1, with TRBD1 identical over 12 bases. Sequenced: whole blood. This sequence was found in an adult who was a healthcare worker with PCR-confirmed SARS-CoV-2 infection or an uninfected control (not recorded which). As DNA, the CDR3 is TGTGCCACCAGCGGTCGATCCCCGGGACAGGGGGCAGAAGCTTTCTTT. Translated: CATSGRSPGQGAEAFF.